This T cell receptor (beta chain) comes out of a study of control samples from healthy donors and cancer patients. The CDR3 loop spans 15 amino acids. From germline, CDR1 is MGHRA and CDR2 YSYEKL. Trimming shortened V by 2 bases and J by 2 bases, and 10 bases separated the two germline ends. TCRdb keeps only in-frame clones here, not all; method: immunoSEQ multiplex PCR. Of some 130,000 clones in the sample, less than 95% were seen once. The J gene is TRBJ1-3, the V gene TRBV4-1; D gene ambiguous. This TCR was sampled from a man aged 30-40 years in good health. Material: blood. The CDR3 bases are TGCGCCAGCAGCCAATACCCCTCGGCTGGAAACACCATATATTTT. Protein: CASSQYPSAGNTIYF.